The 12 T cell receptor beta chains in this list originate from one sample, sequenced in a study of patients and donors after allogeneic stem cell transplantation (TCRdb year 2020). Library construction relied on RT-PCR. Sequencer: NextSeq 550. The public reads were quality trimmed at Q25 with fastp and then assembled into clones with MiXCR by TCRdb, keeping productive beta chains. Under each unique CDR3 protein, matching rows form one entry showing the most common genes and DNA. The sample records 800,000 to 1,000,000 distinct CDR3 sequences, roughly 18% of which are singletons. The ten largest clones add up to 5% to 6.5% of the sample. The sequenced sample was blood, either unsorted or a sorted T cell fraction (not recorded which). The receptors were gathered from a human donor who was either an allogeneic HSCT recipient or a stem cell or donor lymphocyte infusion donor (not recorded which). It is not recorded whose cells these are; they may come from a transplant donor.

At least ten counts were recorded for this clonotype. The chain is built from TRBV27 and TRBJ2-7; 7 positions agree with TRBD2. The CDR3 covers 14 residues. The germline V gene has CDR1 MNHEY and CDR2 SMNVEV (reference sequence). The junction had 8 bases not matched to a gene; V was cut back by 5 bases and J by 4 bases. CDR3 nucleotide sequence: TGTGCCAGCAGTCCTAGCGGCCCGGGGTACGAGCAGTACTTC. Protein: CASSPSGPGYEQYF.

This rearrangement joins TRBV11-2 to TRBJ2-3, with D tentatively TRBD1 or TRBD2 (5 bases each). Germline V gives CDR1 SGHAT, CDR2 FQNNGV. V was clipped by 5 bases and J by 9 bases, with 15 bases between them. CDR3 length: 13 amino acids. CDR3 in DNA: TGTGCCAGCAGCCACCTGAGGGACCTCACGCAGTATTTT. Amino acids: CASSHLRDLTQYF.

This clonotype came up many times. The V gene is TRBV6-1, the J gene TRBJ2-1; 7 positions match TRBD1. The CDR3 has 15 residues. Losses at the gene ends were 5 bases for V and 2 bases for J; bases not matched to a gene: 6. Germline CDR1 reads MNHNS; CDR2 reads SASEGT. The DNA for the CDR3 is TGTGCCAGCAGTAGACAGGGTAAGACCTACAATGAGCAGTTCTTC. Translating it yields CASSRQGKTYNEQFF.

The chain uses TRBV2 and TRBJ2-7, with 9 bases lining up with TRBD2. CDR3 length equals 14 residues. Germline V lookup: CDR1 SNHLY, CDR2 FYNNEI. V shed 4 bases and J 4 bases; nucleotides not matched to a gene: 5. The chain's CDR3 is CASSAGTSMYEQYF. The CDR3 DNA reads as TGTGCCAGCAGTGCTGGGACTAGCATGTACGAGCAGTACTTC. The entire variable domain, with the rest obtained from reference TRBV2 and TRBJ2-7, is as follows: EPEVTQTPSHQVTQMGQEVILRCVPISNHLYFYWYRQILGQKVEFLVSFYNNEISEKSEIFDDQFSVERPDGSNFTLKIRSTKLEDSAMYFCASSAGTSMYEQYFGPGTRLTVT.

The CDR3 DNA sequence: TGTGCCAGCAGTGCTTGGGACGGGAACACTGAAGCTTTCTTT. Amino acid sequence: CASSAWDGNTEAFF. The chain has TRBV12-3 or TRBV12-4 and TRBJ1-1; D is perhaps TRBD1 (5 bases). The CDR3 extends over 14 amino acids. V was cut by 5 bases and J by 1 base, with 11 bases left in between.

V usage is TRBV5-6 and J usage is TRBJ1-1; D may be TRBD1 (5 bases). CDR1 and CDR2 from the germline V gene are SGHDT and YYEEEE. V was cut by 4 bases and J by 7 bases, with 14 bases left in between. This CDR3 region has 13 residues. CDR3 loop: CASSAASQVEAFF. CDR3 DNA: TGTGCCAGCAGCGCCGCCTCACAGGTTGAAGCTTTCTTT.

This clonotype was seen a few times. The rearrangement links TRBV7-9 to TRBJ1-2; no clear D. The germline V gene encodes CDR1 SEHNR and CDR2 FQNEAQ (reference sequence). Between the trimmed V and J ends, which lost 7 bases and 5 bases, there was a span of 20 bases. The CDR3 totals 15 residues. Here the CDR3 DNA reads TGTGCCAGCACCCCCGGGTCGATAGGGCCATATGGCTACACCTTC. Protein sequence: CASTPGSIGPYGYTF.

This clonotype appeared a few times. This chain connects TRBV3-1 to TRBJ2-7; D uncertain. The V and J ends lost 2 bases and 6 bases respectively, with 8 bases between them. The CDR3 covers 12 residues. Germline V gene sequence: CDR1 LGHDT, CDR2 YNNKEL (reference sequence). The CDR3 DNA reads TGTGCCAGCAGCCAACGGAATGGCGAGCAGTACTTC. It translates to CASSQRNGEQYF.

The rearrangement joins TRBV7-2 to TRBJ1-5; D is perhaps TRBD1 (5 bases). V shed 4 bases and J shed 4 bases, with 20 bases lying between them. The CDR3 is 17 residues long. CDR1 is SGHTA and CDR2 is FQGNSA in the germline V gene. CDR3 DNA: TGTGCCAGCAGCTCGCACCCGAGGGACGGACTAAATCAGCCCCAGCATTTT. The encoded protein is CASSSHPRDGLNQPQHF.

V and J are TRBV6-5 and TRBJ2-1; D gene ambiguous. There are 11 residues in the CDR3. The germline CDR1 and CDR2 sequences are MNHEY and SVGAGI. V was pared by 8 bases and J by 6 bases, with 8 bases between. The CDR3: CASDRVNEQFF. The DNA of the CDR3 is TGTGCCAGCGATCGGGTCAATGAGCAGTTCTTC.

The chain links TRBV24-1 to TRBJ2-3, with 8 nucleotides matching TRBD1. The trim removed 7 bases at V and 4 bases at J, leaving 6 bases unmatched. The CDR3 length is 14 residues. Germline V gene data show CDR1 as KGHDR and CDR2 as SFDVKD. CDR3: CATSRGQVSDTQYF. CDR3 bases: TGTGCCACCAGCCGGGGACAGGTCTCAGATACGCAGTATTTT.

This clonotype was picked up many times. As DNA, the CDR3 is TGTGCCAGCAGTCTAGACTGGACTAAGGGAACCGGGGAGCTGTTTTTT. It codes for CASSLDWTKGTGELFF. The gene calls are TRBV12-3 or TRBV12-4 and TRBJ2-2, with a possible D match to TRBD2 (6 bases). The CDR3 is 16 residues long. Trimming took 5 bases from V and 5 from J, leaving 18 bases between them.